The 21 T cell receptor beta chains below were found in one sample sequenced in a study of T-cell reconstitution after alpha-beta-depleted transplantation in children. Unique molecular identifiers were incorporated during preparation of the TCRbeta library. Via MiXCR, TCRdb re-called the PCR reads, giving one row per CDR3 protein. The sample has about 460,000 distinct CDR3 sequences; 9.5% to 15% are singletons. Here the sequenced sample was PBMCs from the stem cell graft donor, taken from the stem cell graft. Receptor source: a human donor who donated a stem cell graft to a child with combined immunodeficiency.

A few counts support this clonotype. The chain combines TRBV4-3 with TRBJ2-3; D possibly corresponds to TRBD2 (5 bases). V lost 0 bases, J lost 6 bases, and 10 bases lay in between. This CDR3 is 14 amino acids long. Germline lookup yields CDR1 LGHNA and CDR2 YSLEER. In DNA, the CDR3 is TGCGCCAGCAGCCAAGATAGGAGGCCGGATACGCAGTATTTT. It codes for CASSQDRRPDTQYF.

This clonotype was counted a few times. The gene calls are TRBV10-3 and TRBJ2-7; a possible D gene is TRBD2 (5 bases). V was trimmed by 4 bases and J by 5 bases, leaving 15 bases between them. The CDR3 runs to 14 residues. Germline lookup yields CDR1 ENHRY and CDR2 SYGVKD. In nucleotides, the CDR3 is TGTGCCATCAGTGCCCGGTGGAGGAGCGACGAGCAGTACTTC. It yields the protein CAISARWRSDEQYF.

V and J are TRBV4-2 and TRBJ2-3; D unclear. V was shortened by 1 base and J by 0 bases, with 14 bases between the two germline ends. This CDR3 spans 17 amino acids. Germline V gene data show CDR1 as LGHNA and CDR2 as YNFKEQ. Here the CDR3 DNA reads TGTGCCAGCAGCCAAGCCGCCGGGCTCTTTAGCACAGATACGCAGTATTTT. It specifies CASSQAAGLFSTDTQYF.

This clonotype was counted ten times or more. The chain combines TRBV20-1 with TRBJ2-1; D not resolved. V shed 4 bases and J shed 4 bases, with 11 bases lying between them. The CDR3 is 13 residues long. In germline, CDR1 is DFQATT, CDR2 SNEGSKA (reference sequence). CDR3 nucleotides: TGCAGTGCTACCAACTTGGGTTACAATGAGCAGTTCTTC. Its translation: CSATNLGYNEQFF.

This clonotype was counted only a few times. Because the CDR3 is missing its conserved closing phenylalanine or tryptophan, this is likely a read error. It is unclear where the CDR3 begins or ends on the DNA, so no DNA is shown, and the CDR3 is as TCRdb lists it. The chain employs TRBV28 and TRBJ1-1; the D call of TRBD1 is as the table states it, not checked on the DNA. The CDR3 has 13 amino acids, counting both end residues. CDR1 and CDR2 from the germline V gene are MDHEN and SYDVKM. This CDR3 is CATSGTGDLGPPV.

The chain joins TRBV7-7 to TRBJ2-1; 8 bases map to TRBD2. Germline CDR1 SSHAT, CDR2 FNYEAQ (reference sequence). V was clipped by 0 bases and J by 7 bases; unmatched bases: 5. The length of the CDR3 is 15 residues. The DNA of the CDR3 is TGTGCCAGCAGCTTAGCTAGCGGGAACCCTAATGAGCAGTTCTTC. Translated: CASSLASGNPNEQFF.

This clonotype was detected a few times. The CDR3 sequence: CAVTDHRGNTEAFF. CDR3 DNA: TGTGCCGTTACCGATCACAGGGGGAACACTGAAGCTTTCTTT. The V call is TRBV6-1, the J call TRBJ1-1, with 7 bases fitting TRBD1. Germline V lookup: CDR1 MNHNS, CDR2 SASEGT. The CDR3 totals 14 residues. V gave up 11 bases and J gave up 1 base; unmatched junction bases: 10.

The CDR3 DNA sequence: TGCAGTGCTAGAGGGACACCCGGGACCAAAATCCAAGAGACCCAGTACTTC. Residues: CSARGTPGTKIQETQYF. The chain joins TRBV20-1 to TRBJ2-5; D tentatively fits TRBD1 or TRBD2 (5 bases each). CDR3 size: 17 residues. CDR1 and CDR2 (germline): DFQATT, SNEGSKA (reference sequence). V was clipped by 1 base and J by 1 base, with 19 bases between them.

At least ten counts were recorded for this clonotype. The CDR3 nucleotides read TGTGCCACCCGGGACACCCGTGGGTACAATGAGCAGTTCTTC. It encodes CATRDTRGYNEQFF. This chain joins TRBV24-1 and TRBJ2-1; D might be TRBD1 (6 bases). Per the germline V gene, CDR1 is KGHDR and CDR2 is SFDVKD. CDR3 length: 14 residues. Trimming shortened V by 9 bases and J by 4 bases, and 15 bases separated the two germline ends.

This chain uses TRBV20-1 with TRBJ1-1, with D perhaps TRBD1 (5 bases). The length of the CDR3 is 12 residues. Trimming left V 5 bases short and J 4 bases short, with 11 bases between. CDR1 DFQATT and CDR2 SNEGSKA come from the germline V gene (reference sequence). For the CDR3, the DNA is TGCAGTGCTGTCAGGGCCGGCACTGAAGCTTTCTTT. Translated, it gives CSAVRAGTEAFF.

This clonotype was found many times. This sequence joins TRBV12-3 or TRBV12-4 and TRBJ2-3; 9 nucleotides line up with TRBD2. V gave up 8 bases and J gave up 2 bases; unmatched junction bases: 5. The CDR3 consists of 14 residues. The CDR3 sequence is CASGASGNTDTQYF. The CDR3 nucleotides are TGTGCCAGCGGGGCTAGCGGGAACACAGATACGCAGTATTTT.

Only a few counts were recorded for this clonotype. This chain uses TRBV6-2 or TRBV6-3 with TRBJ2-3; D remains ambiguous. The V end was cut by 6 bases, the J end by 6 bases, with 13 bases between. This CDR3 has 13 residues. From germline, CDR1 is MNHEY and CDR2 SVGEGT. As DNA, the CDR3 is TGTGCCAGCAGAAGCCAGGTAACGGATACGCAGTATTTT. This sequence encodes CASRSQVTDTQYF.

This clonotype was counted many times. The chain has TRBV29-1 and TRBJ2-1; 9 nucleotides line up with TRBD2. Germline CDR1 SQVTM, CDR2 ANQGSEA. Trimming at V came to 3 bases and at J to 4 bases, leaving 4 bases not matched to a gene. This CDR3 has 14 amino acids. CDR3: CSVDGTSPYNEQFF. CDR3 DNA sequence: TGCAGCGTTGACGGGACTAGCCCTTACAATGAGCAGTTCTTC.

This chain joins TRBV25-1 and TRBJ1-2; no firm D call. CDR3 length: 12 amino acids. Germline CDR1 reads MGHDK; CDR2 reads SYGVNS. The germline V and J ends were trimmed by 4 bases and 10 bases, with 13 bases remaining between them. CDR3 sequence reads: CASSASEWTYTF. CDR3 DNA: TGTGCCAGCAGTGCGTCGGAATGGACCTACACCTTC.

The rearrangement links TRBV3-1 to TRBJ2-7; 11 nucleotides match TRBD2. CDR1 and CDR2 (germline): LGHDT, YNNKEL (reference sequence). The CDR3 runs 16 residues. V lost 4 bases, J lost 0 bases, and 5 bases stayed unmatched. The CDR3 reads CASSPPGTSGSYEQYF. CDR3 sequence (DNA): TGTGCCAGCAGCCCCCCCGGGACTAGCGGCTCCTACGAGCAGTACTTC.

At least ten counts were recorded for this clonotype. CDR3 amino acids: CASSLRARGQPQHF. CDR3 nucleotide sequence: TGTGCCAGCAGCTTAAGGGCGAGGGGGCAGCCCCAGCATTTT. This chain uses TRBV7-2 with TRBJ1-5; a possible D gene is TRBD1 (6 bases). Germline V gives CDR1 SGHTA, CDR2 FQGNSA. Trimming stripped 2 bases from V and 7 bases from J, with 12 bases between. The CDR3 loop spans 14 amino acids.

J is TRBJ2-7 and V is TRBV10-3; a weak D match, TRBD2 (6 bases). CDR1 and CDR2 from the germline V gene are ENHRY and SYGVKD. The CDR3 extends over 14 amino acids. V was cut by 3 bases and J by 4 bases, with 13 bases left in between. CDR3 in amino acids: CAISDGVRGYEQYF. In DNA form, the CDR3 reads TGTGCCATCAGTGATGGTGTCCGGGGGTACGAGCAGTACTTC.

The chain uses TRBV7-2 and TRBJ1-2; 7 bases agree with TRBD1. Germline assignment: CDR1 SGHTA and CDR2 FQGNSA. The V segment lost 5 bases and the J segment 5 bases; nucleotides outside the gene matches: 14. The CDR3 is made up of 16 amino acids. The CDR3 is CASSATPPGQKYGYTF. The CDR3 region has the DNA TGTGCCAGCAGCGCAACGCCGCCGGGACAGAAGTATGGCTACACCTTC.

This chain links TRBV3-1 with TRBJ1-2; no clear D gene. The V gene lost 4 bases and the J gene lost 3 bases, with 12 bases spanning the gap. Germline CDR1 is LGHDT and CDR2 is YNNKEL (reference sequence). This CDR3 contains 14 residues. The CDR3 sequence is CASSPQVNDYGYTF. CDR3 bases: TGTGCCAGCAGCCCCCAGGTGAACGACTATGGCTACACCTTC.

The chain uses TRBV7-6 and TRBJ2-1; the D is unclear. The CDR3 is 13 amino acids. The V gene's germline CDR1 is SGHVS and CDR2 FNYEAQ. Trimming took off 4 bases at V and 2 bases at J, with 6 bases between the two ends. CDR3 sequence reads: CASSSRTYNEQFF. CDR3 bases: TGTGCCAGCAGCTCCCGGACCTACAATGAGCAGTTCTTC.

This rearrangement joins TRBV7-2 to TRBJ2-1; D might be TRBD1 or TRBD2, each matching 6 bases. Germline CDR1 reads SGHTA; CDR2 reads FQGNSA. V was cut by 1 base and J by 3 bases, with 13 bases left in between. This CDR3 region has 16 residues. In DNA, the CDR3 is TGTGCCAGCAGCTTAGAGGCGGGACAACACTACAATGAGCAGTTCTTC. Protein product: CASSLEAGQHYNEQFF.